This paragraph reports one TCR beta chain. Enrolled through a virtual design, the participants were between roughly 18 and 90 years of age and came from around 25 US areas. The data belong to a study of blood T cell repertoires in COVID-19. Study overall: Specimens from acute and convalescent COVID-19 originated in the United States, Italy and Spain.

This CDR3 is built from 16 residues. After removal of 1 base from V and 8 bases from J, the junction contained 6 bases not matched to a gene. CDR1 and CDR2 from the germline V gene are SGHAT and FQNNGV. Per the authors' pipeline: Researchers report that nucleated cell counts were estimated from reference gene primer amplification. Sequencing was performed with immunoSEQ multiplex PCR; in TCRdb, only in-frame clones are kept and a portion is missing. That table is the source of V, J and clone size, and D and trimming were worked out from the DNA. This sample yields about 180,000 clones, of which 80% to 90% are seen a single time; around 9.5% belongs to the top ten.

The sequenced sample consisted of PBMCs or T cells enriched from blood (not recorded which). This chain joins TRBV11-2 and TRBJ2-1, with 12 bases matching TRBD2. The clonotype was recovered from a woman aged 18-29 years who had recovered from COVID-19. CDR3 sequence: CASSLGRLAGGHEQFF. DNA of the CDR3: TGTGCCAGCAGCTTAGGACGGCTAGCGGGGGGGCATGAGCAGTTCTTC.